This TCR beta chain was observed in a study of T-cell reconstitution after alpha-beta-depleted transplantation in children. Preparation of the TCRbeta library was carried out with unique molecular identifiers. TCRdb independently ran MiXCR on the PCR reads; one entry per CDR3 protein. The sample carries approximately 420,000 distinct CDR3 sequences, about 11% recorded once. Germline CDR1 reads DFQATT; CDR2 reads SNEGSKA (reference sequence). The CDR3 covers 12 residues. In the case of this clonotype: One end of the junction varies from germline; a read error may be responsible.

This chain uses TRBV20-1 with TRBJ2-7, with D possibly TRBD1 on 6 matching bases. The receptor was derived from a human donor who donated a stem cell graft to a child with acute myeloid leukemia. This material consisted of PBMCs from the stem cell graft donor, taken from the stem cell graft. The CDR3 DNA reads TGCAGTGCCCGAATGGACAGCTACGCGCAGTACTTC. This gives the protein CSARMDSYAQYF.